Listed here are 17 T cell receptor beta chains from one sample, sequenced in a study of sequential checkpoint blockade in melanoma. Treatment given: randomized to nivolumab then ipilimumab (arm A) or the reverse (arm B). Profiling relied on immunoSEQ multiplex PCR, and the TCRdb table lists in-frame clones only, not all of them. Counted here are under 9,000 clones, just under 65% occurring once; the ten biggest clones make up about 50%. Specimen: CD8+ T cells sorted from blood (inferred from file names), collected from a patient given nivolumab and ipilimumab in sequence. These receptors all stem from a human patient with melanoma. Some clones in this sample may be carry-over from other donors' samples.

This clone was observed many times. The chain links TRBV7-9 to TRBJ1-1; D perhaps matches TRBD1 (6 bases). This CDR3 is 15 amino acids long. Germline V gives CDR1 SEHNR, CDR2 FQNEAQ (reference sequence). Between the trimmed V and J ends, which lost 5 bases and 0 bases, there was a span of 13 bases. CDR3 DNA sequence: TGTGCCAGCAGCATCTGGGGGCACATGAACACTGAAGCTTTCTTT. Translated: CASSIWGHMNTEAFF.

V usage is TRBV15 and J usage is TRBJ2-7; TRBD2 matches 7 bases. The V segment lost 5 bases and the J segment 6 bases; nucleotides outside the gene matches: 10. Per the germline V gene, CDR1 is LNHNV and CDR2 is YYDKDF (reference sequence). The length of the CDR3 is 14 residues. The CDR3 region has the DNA TGTGCCACCAGCGGGGCGGGGGAAATTCGCGAGCAGTACTTC. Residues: CATSGAGEIREQYF.

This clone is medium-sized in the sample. CDR3 bases: TGTGCCAGCAGGCGTCAACTTGGGGAGGGGGGCTACACCTTC. Translated: CASRRQLGEGGYTF. V gene TRBV28 combines with J gene TRBJ1-2, with D possibly TRBD1 on 5 matching bases. Trimming left V 6 bases short and J 8 bases short, with 19 bases between. Germline lookup yields CDR1 MDHEN and CDR2 SYDVKM. The CDR3 contains 14 residues.

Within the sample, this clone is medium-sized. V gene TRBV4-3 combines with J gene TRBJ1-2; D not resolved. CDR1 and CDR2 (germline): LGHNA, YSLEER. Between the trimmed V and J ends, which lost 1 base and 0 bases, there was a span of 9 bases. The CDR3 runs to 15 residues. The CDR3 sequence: CASSQGERSNYGYTF. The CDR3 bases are TGCGCCAGCAGCCAAGGCGAGCGTTCTAACTATGGCTACACCTTC.

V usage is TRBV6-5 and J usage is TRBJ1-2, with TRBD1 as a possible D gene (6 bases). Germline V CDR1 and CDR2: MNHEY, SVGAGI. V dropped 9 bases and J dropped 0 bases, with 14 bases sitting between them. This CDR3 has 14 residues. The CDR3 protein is CASKTGLTNYGYTF. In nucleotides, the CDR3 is TGTGCCAGTAAAACAGGGTTGACTAACTATGGCTACACCTTC.

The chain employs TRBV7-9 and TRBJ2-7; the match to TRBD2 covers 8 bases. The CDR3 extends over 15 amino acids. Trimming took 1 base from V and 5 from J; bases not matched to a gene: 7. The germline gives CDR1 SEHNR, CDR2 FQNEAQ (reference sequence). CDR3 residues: CASSLGGLGVNEQYF. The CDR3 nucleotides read TGTGCCAGCAGCTTAGGGGGACTAGGAGTAAACGAGCAGTACTTC.

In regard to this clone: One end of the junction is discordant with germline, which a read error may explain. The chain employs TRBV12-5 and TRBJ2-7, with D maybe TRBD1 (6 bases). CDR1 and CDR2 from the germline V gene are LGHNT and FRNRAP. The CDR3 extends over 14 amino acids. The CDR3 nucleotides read TGTGCTAGTGGTTTGGGTACACAGGGAACTTCGAGGGGCTTC. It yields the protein CASGLGTQGTSRGF.

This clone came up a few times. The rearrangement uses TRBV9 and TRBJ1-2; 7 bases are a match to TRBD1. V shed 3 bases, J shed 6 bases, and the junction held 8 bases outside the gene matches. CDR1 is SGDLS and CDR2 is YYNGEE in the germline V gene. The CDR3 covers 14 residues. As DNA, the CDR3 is TGTGCCAGCAGCGGGACGAGGGGGCGCAATGGCTACACCTTC. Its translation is CASSGTRGRNGYTF.

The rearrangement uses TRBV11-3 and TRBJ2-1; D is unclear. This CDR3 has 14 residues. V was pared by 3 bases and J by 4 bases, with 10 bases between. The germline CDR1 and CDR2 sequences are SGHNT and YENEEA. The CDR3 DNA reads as TGTGCCAGCAGCTTCCCGACACCTTACAATGAGCAGTTCTTC. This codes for CASSFPTPYNEQFF. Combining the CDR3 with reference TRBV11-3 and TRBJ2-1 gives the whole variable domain EAGVVQSPRYKIIEKKQPVAFWCNPISGHNTLYWYLQNLGQGPELLIRYENEEAVDDSQLPKDRFSAERLKGVDSTLKIQPAELGDSAVYLCASSFPTPYNEQFFGPGTRLTVL.

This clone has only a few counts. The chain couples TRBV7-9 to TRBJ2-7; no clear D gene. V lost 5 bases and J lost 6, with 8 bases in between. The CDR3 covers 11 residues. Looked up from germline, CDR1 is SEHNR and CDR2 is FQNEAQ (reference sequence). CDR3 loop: CASSLDTEQYF. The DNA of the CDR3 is TGTGCCAGCAGCCTTGACACCGAGCAGTACTTC.

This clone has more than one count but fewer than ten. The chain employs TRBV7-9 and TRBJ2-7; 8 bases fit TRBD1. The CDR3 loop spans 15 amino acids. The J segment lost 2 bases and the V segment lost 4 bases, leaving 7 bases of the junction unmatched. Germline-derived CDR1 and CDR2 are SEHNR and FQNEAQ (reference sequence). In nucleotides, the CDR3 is TGTGCCAGCAGCTGGGACTCGGGACAGGCCTACGAGCAGTACTTC. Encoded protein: CASSWDSGQAYEQYF.

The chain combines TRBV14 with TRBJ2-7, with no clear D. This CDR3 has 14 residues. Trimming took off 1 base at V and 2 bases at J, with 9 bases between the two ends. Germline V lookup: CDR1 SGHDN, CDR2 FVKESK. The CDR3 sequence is CASSQGHGAYEQYF. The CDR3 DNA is TGTGCCAGCAGCCAAGGGCACGGAGCCTACGAGCAGTACTTC.

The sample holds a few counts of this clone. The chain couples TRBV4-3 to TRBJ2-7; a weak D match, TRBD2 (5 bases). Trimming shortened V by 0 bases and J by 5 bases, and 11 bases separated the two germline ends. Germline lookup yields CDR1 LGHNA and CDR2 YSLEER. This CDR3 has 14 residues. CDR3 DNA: TGCGCCAGCAGCCAAGAGGGTATCGGGGACGAGCAGTACTTC. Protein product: CASSQEGIGDEQYF.

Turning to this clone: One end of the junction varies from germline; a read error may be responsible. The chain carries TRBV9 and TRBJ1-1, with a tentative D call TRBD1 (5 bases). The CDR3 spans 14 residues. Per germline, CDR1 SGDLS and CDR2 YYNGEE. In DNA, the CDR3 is TGTGCCAGCAGCGTAGTGAGGGCAGGGACTGCAGCTTTCTTT. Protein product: CASSVVRAGTAAFF.

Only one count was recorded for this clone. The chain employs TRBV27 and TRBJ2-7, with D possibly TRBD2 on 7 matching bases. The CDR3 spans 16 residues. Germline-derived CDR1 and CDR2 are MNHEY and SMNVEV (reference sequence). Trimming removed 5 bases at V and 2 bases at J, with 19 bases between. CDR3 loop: CASSPPGPGGPYEQYF. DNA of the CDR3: TGTGCCAGCAGTCCCCCCGGACCGGGGGGCCCCTACGAGCAGTACTTC.

Here the CDR3 reads CASSWTSSSYEQYF. CDR3 sequence (DNA): TGCGCCAGCAGTTGGACTAGCTCCTCCTACGAGCAGTACTTC. The rearrangement joins TRBV4-1 to TRBJ2-7; 8 bases map to TRBD2. After removal of 6 bases from V and 0 bases from J, the junction contained 4 bases not matched to a gene. This CDR3 contains 14 residues. CDR1 is MGHRA, CDR2 YSYEKL, per germline.

The CDR3 sequence is CASKGGATYEQYF. The DNA for the CDR3 is TGTGCCAGCAAAGGGGGCGCGACCTACGAGCAGTACTTC. The chain couples TRBV6-1 to TRBJ2-7; 7 positions agree with TRBD1. The V and J ends lost 7 bases and 2 bases, in that order; junction bases with no gene match: 5. CDR1 and CDR2 from the germline V gene are MNHNS and SASEGT. This CDR3 has 13 residues.